Shown below are 32 T cell receptor beta chains from a single sample sequenced in a study of blood T cells in healthy people across ages. The second PCR ran roughly 7 to 12 cycles with a sample-barcoded 5' primer and J-beta primers. TCRdb fed the 5' RACE reads into MiXCR, producing one record per CDR3 protein. The sample lists roughly 830,000 distinct CDR3 sequences, 62% occurring once. The sample consisted of blood. The origin of the receptors is a man aged 25-45 years in good health.

Comment on this clonotype: Compared with germline, one end of the junction differs, possibly owing to a read error. V and J are TRBV29-1 and TRBJ2-4, with D uncertain. The DNA end is more similar to TRBJ2-7, so the J call may be wrong. CDR1 is SQVTM, CDR2 ANQGSEA, per germline. This CDR3 comprises 13 residues. CDR3 residues: CSVAVISSHEQYF. In DNA, the CDR3 is TGCAGCGTTGCAGTGATCAGCTCCCACGAGCAGTACTTC.

The chain uses TRBV25-1 and TRBJ2-7, with D perhaps TRBD1 (5 bases). The length of the CDR3 is 15 residues. The ends were cut back, 10 bases at V and 0 bases at J, with 19 bases in the middle. Germline V gene sequence: CDR1 MGHDK, CDR2 SYGVNS. The CDR3 DNA reads as TGTGCCACCAAACCACCTAGGGGTAGCTCCTACGAGCAGTACTTC. Its translation is CATKPPRGSSYEQYF.

This rearrangement joins TRBV19 to TRBJ1-2; D may be TRBD1 (5 bases). The CDR3 has 14 amino acids. Germline-derived CDR1 and CDR2 are LNHDA and SQIVND (reference sequence). The V end lost 7 bases, the J end lost 8 bases, and 20 bases lay between the germline ends. The CDR3 DNA is TGTGCCAGTACCCTACCGGGGACCAAGGGGGGCTACACCTTC. It is translated as CASTLPGTKGGYTF. The full variable domain, in which reference TRBV19 and TRBJ1-2 provide the parts outside the CDR3, is DGGITQSPKYLFRKEGQNVTLSCEQNLNHDAMYWYRQDPGQGLRLIYYSQIVNDFQKGDIAEGYSVSREKKESFPLTVTSAQKNPTAFYLCASTLPGTKGGYTFGSGTRLTVV.

The genes are TRBV20-1 and TRBJ1-2; TRBD1 aligns across 10 bases. CDR3 length equals 16 residues. The V segment lost 2 bases and the J segment 2 bases; nucleotides outside the gene matches: 8. CDR1 is DFQATT and CDR2 is SNEGSKA in the germline V gene (reference sequence). In DNA, the CDR3 is TGCAGTGCTAGAACTACCGGGACAGGGGTCAACTATGGCTACACCTTC. Translated: CSARTTGTGVNYGYTF.

This clonotype was detected only once. This chain joins TRBV6-6 and TRBJ2-5; no clear D. The J call could be wrong; TRBJ2-7 is a better fit for the DNA end. Germline lookup yields CDR1 MNHNY and CDR2 SVGAGI (reference sequence). The CDR3 runs 15 residues. CDR3 sequence (DNA): TGTGCCAGTTTAAAGTCGGAGCGTAAGGCATACGAGCAGTACTTC. Residues: CASLKSERKAYEQYF.

This sequence joins TRBV6-2 or TRBV6-3 and TRBJ2-1, with D possibly TRBD2 on 6 matching bases. V lost 5 bases and J 14 bases, leaving 25 bases between the germline ends. The CDR3 has 15 amino acids. The V gene's germline CDR1 is MNHEY and CDR2 SVGEGT. CDR3: CASSPKAAGTQAKFF. In DNA, the CDR3 is TGTGCCAGCAGTCCAAAGGCAGCCGGGACTCAGGCTAAGTTCTTC.

The chain has TRBV7-3 and TRBJ2-5, with 10 positions matching TRBD2. The CDR3 runs 15 residues. Germline CDR1 SGHTA, CDR2 FQGTGA. The V and J ends lost 5 bases and 4 bases, in that order; junction bases with no gene match: 7. CDR3 in DNA: TGTGCCAGCAGCCAAAGCGGGGGGGCCGTAGAGACCCAGTACTTC. Protein sequence: CASSQSGGAVETQYF.

CDR3 in amino acids: CSALGPQETQYF. The CDR3 nucleotides are TGCAGTGCGCTGGGGCCCCAAGAGACCCAGTACTTC. This chain joins TRBV20-1 and TRBJ2-7; possible D gene TRBD1, 5 bases. The J call is doubtful: the DNA matches TRBJ2-5 better. Germline V gene sequence: CDR1 DFQATT, CDR2 SNEGSKA (reference sequence). The CDR3 sequence is 12 residues long.

J is TRBJ2-1 and V is TRBV4-3; 11 nucleotides line up with TRBD1. This CDR3 is built from 16 residues. V gave up 5 bases and J gave up 7 bases; unmatched junction bases: 10. Looked up from germline, CDR1 is LGHNA and CDR2 is YSLEER. CDR3 sequence reads: CASSSGQGGRRNEQFF. The DNA for the CDR3 is TGCGCCAGCAGCTCGGGACAGGGGGGCCGGAGAAATGAGCAGTTCTTC.

The gene calls are TRBV5-1 and TRBJ1-4, with TRBD1 matching 9 bases. The length of the CDR3 is 14 residues. Losses at the gene ends were 1 base for V and 8 bases for J; bases not matched to a gene: 3. The germline V gene has CDR1 SGHRS and CDR2 YFSETQ. The CDR3 spells CASSLPGQGEKLFF. As DNA, the CDR3 is TGCGCCAGCAGCTTGCCCGGACAGGGGGAAAAACTGTTTTTT. The full variable domain, in which reference TRBV5-1 and TRBJ1-4 provide the parts outside the CDR3, is KAGVTQTPRYLIKTRGQQVTLSCSPISGHRSVSWYQQTPGQGLQFLFEYFSETQRNKGNFPGRFSGRQFSNSRSEMNVSTLELGDSALYLCASSLPGQGEKLFFGSGTQLSVL.

The chain couples TRBV25-1 to TRBJ2-6; D is possibly TRBD1 or TRBD2 (5 bases each). V lost 8 bases and J 0 bases, leaving 11 bases between the germline ends. This CDR3 spans 15 amino acids. The germline gives CDR1 MGHDK, CDR2 SYGVNS. CDR3 region: CASSGRNSGANVLTF. CDR3 coding DNA: TGTGCCAGCTCGGGACGGAACTCTGGGGCCAACGTCCTGACTTTC.

This clonotype was detected only a few times. V and J are TRBV12-3 or TRBV12-4 and TRBJ2-7; D possibly matches TRBD1 or TRBD2 (5 bases each). The V gene lost 7 bases and the J gene lost 3 bases, with 22 bases spanning the gap. The CDR3 has 16 amino acids. The CDR3 region has the DNA TGTGCCAGCATCCCGGCGGAGCCCGAGGGGATCTACGAGCAGTACTTC. This codes for CASIPAEPEGIYEQYF.

The chain couples TRBV5-1 to TRBJ1-1; possible D gene TRBD1, 5 bases. From germline, CDR1 is SGHRS and CDR2 YFSETQ. The V and J ends lost 5 bases and 5 bases respectively, with 13 bases between them. The CDR3 runs 13 residues. CDR3 region: CASSTRGGTEAFF. The CDR3 DNA sequence: TGCGCCAGCAGTACGAGGGGAGGGACTGAAGCTTTCTTT.

The CDR3 DNA reads TGTGCCACCAGCGTCCGGCAGGAAGGCCCCTACGAGCAGTACTTC. This encodes CATSVRQEGPYEQYF. This sequence joins TRBV15 and TRBJ2-7; D is uncertain. The V end was cut by 5 bases, the J end by 2 bases, with 16 bases between. Germline assignment: CDR1 LNHNV and CDR2 YYDKDF (reference sequence). This CDR3 has 15 amino acids.

The rearrangement joins TRBV4-2 to TRBJ1-5; no reliable D call. V was pared by 0 bases and J by 2 bases, with 8 bases between. The CDR3 runs 15 residues. Per the germline V gene, CDR1 is LGHNA and CDR2 is YNFKEQ. CDR3 nucleotides: TGTGCCAGCAGCCAAGAATTCGGTGGCAATCAGCCCCAGCATTTT. Translating it yields CASSQEFGGNQPQHF.

This clonotype appeared many times. J is TRBJ2-1 and V is TRBV10-3; 8 bases agree with TRBD2. CDR1 is ENHRY and CDR2 is SYGVKD in the germline V gene. Unmatched junction bases numbered 6, after V lost 3 bases and J lost 8 bases. The CDR3 sequence is 14 residues long. The CDR3 loop reads CAISDGTGGDEQFF. DNA of the CDR3: TGTGCCATCAGTGATGGGACGGGAGGGGATGAGCAGTTCTTC.

The chain uses TRBV20-1 and TRBJ1-6, with D perhaps matching TRBD1 (6 bases). The CDR3 runs 18 residues. From germline, CDR1 is DFQATT and CDR2 SNEGSKA (reference sequence). The V end was cut by 4 bases, the J end by 0 bases, with 19 bases between. CDR3 DNA: TGCAGTGCTAACAGGGTCGGATTGGGGAGCTCCTATAATTCACCCCTCCACTTT. It yields the protein CSANRVGLGSSYNSPLHF.

This clonotype appeared a single time. V is TRBV12-3 or TRBV12-4 and J is TRBJ1-6; 7 nucleotides line up with TRBD1. V gave up 5 bases and J gave up 3 bases; unmatched junction bases: 7. There are 16 residues in the CDR3. As DNA, the CDR3 is TGTGCCAGCAGTCCCGGGACAGCCAACTATAATTCACCCCTCCACTTT. It codes for CASSPGTANYNSPLHF.

This clonotype was seen once. The J gene is TRBJ2-5, the V gene TRBV28; D is unresolved. The J call may be faulty, since TRBJ2-7 better matches the DNA end. The CDR3 is 20 amino acids. Looked up from germline, CDR1 is MDHEN and CDR2 is SYDVKM. CDR3 residues: CASSFGSSWRNFSSSYEQYF. The CDR3 DNA follows: TGTGCCAGCAGTTTCGGCTCCTCGTGGCGTAATTTCTCGAGCTCCTACGAGCAGTACTTC.

The V and J genes are TRBV7-2 and TRBJ2-1; D is unresolved. The CDR3 runs 13 residues. Trimming left V 4 bases short and J 15 bases short, with 19 bases between. Germline assignment: CDR1 SGHTA and CDR2 FQGNSA. The DNA of the CDR3 is TGTGCCAGCAGCTCCCTCGCGGATTTAAGACTGTTCTTC. This translates into CASSSLADLRLFF. The variable domain in full, with the rest retrieved from reference TRBV7-2 and TRBJ2-1, is GAGVSQSPSNKVTEKGKDVELRCDPISGHTALYWYRQSLGQGLEFLIYFQGNSAPDKSGLPSDRFSAERTGGSVSTLTIQRTQQEDSAVYLCASSSLADLRLFFGPGTRLTVL.

This chain uses TRBV5-5 with TRBJ2-1; D uncertain. Germline loops: CDR1 SGHKS, CDR2 YYEKEE (reference sequence). This CDR3 is built from 14 residues. The V gene lost 4 bases and the J gene lost 6 bases, with 14 bases spanning the gap. The CDR3 is CASSPQVRPNEQFF. CDR3 sequence (DNA): TGTGCCAGCAGCCCCCAGGTTAGGCCCAATGAGCAGTTCTTC.

The V call is TRBV5-1, the J call TRBJ2-1; D possibly corresponds to TRBD1 (6 bases). TRBJ2-7 matches the DNA end more closely, so the J call is doubtful. Germline V gene data show CDR1 as SGHRS and CDR2 as YFSETQ. CDR3 length equals 14 residues. As DNA, the CDR3 is TGCGCCAGCAGCTTTGCAGGGGCTGCGTACGAGCAGTACTTC. Protein sequence: CASSFAGAAYEQYF.

The chain is built from TRBV24-1 and TRBJ2-3; D gene ambiguous. Looked up from germline, CDR1 is KGHDR and CDR2 is SFDVKD. The CDR3 runs to 14 residues. V gave up 0 bases and J gave up 4 bases, with 7 bases separating them. CDR3 sequence (DNA): TGTGCCACCAGTGATTTGTCGGTCGCAGATACGCAGTATTTT. Amino acid sequence: CATSDLSVADTQYF.

The count of this clonotype is one. The chain has TRBV29-1 and TRBJ2-7; TRBD1 aligns across 8 bases. Germline V lookup: CDR1 SQVTM, CDR2 ANQGSEA. V trimming: 0 bases; J trimming: 3 bases; junction bases outside the gene matches: 4. This CDR3 has 14 amino acids. This CDR3 reads CSVEDSDRGYEQYF. DNA of the CDR3: TGCAGCGTTGAAGACTCAGACAGGGGCTACGAGCAGTACTTC.

The V and J genes are TRBV27 and TRBJ2-3, with D perhaps TRBD1 or TRBD2 (6 bases each). V shed 0 bases and J shed 3 bases, with 13 bases lying between them. CDR1 MNHEY and CDR2 SMNVEV come from the germline V gene (reference sequence). There are 16 residues in the CDR3. The CDR3 nucleotides are TGTGCCAGCAGTTTATCAGGGGGGCGGAAGACAGATACGCAGTATTTT. Protein: CASSLSGGRKTDTQYF.

The V call is TRBV25-1, the J call TRBJ2-2; the match to TRBD1 covers 10 bases. CDR3 size: 15 residues. V dropped 6 bases and J dropped 6; count of bases not matched to a gene: 7. Germline loops: CDR1 MGHDK, CDR2 SYGVNS. This CDR3 is CASRGQGILPGELFF. CDR3 coding DNA: TGTGCCAGCAGGGGACAGGGGATTCTCCCCGGGGAGCTGTTTTTT.

The V gene is TRBV4-3, the J gene TRBJ2-7; D may be TRBD1 (6 bases). The DNA end is more similar to TRBJ2-5, so the J call may be wrong. This CDR3 comprises 15 residues. Germline V CDR1 and CDR2: LGHNA, YSLEER. The CDR3 sequence: CASSQTRRGSGTQYF. For the CDR3, the DNA is TGCGCCAGCAGCCAAACGCGAAGGGGGAGCGGGACCCAGTACTTC.

The CDR3: CSVVETQGWTEAFF. CDR3 sequence (DNA): TGCAGCGTTGTAGAAACACAGGGGTGGACTGAAGCTTTCTTT. This rearrangement joins TRBV29-1 to TRBJ1-1; 7 bases align to TRBD1. J lost 5 bases, V lost 4 bases, and 10 bases had no gene match. The CDR3 sequence is 14 residues long. Germline CDR1 is SQVTM and CDR2 is ANQGSEA.

This clonotype was detected a few times. This CDR3 reads CASSQSEVPQYF. CDR3 coding DNA: TGTGCCAGCAGCCAATCGGAGGTGCCGCAGTACTTC. V is TRBV16 and J is TRBJ2-7; D perhaps matches TRBD2 (5 bases). The CDR3 has 12 residues. Looked up from germline, CDR1 is KGHSY and CDR2 is FQNENV. The ends were cut back, 0 bases at V and 9 bases at J, with 9 bases in the middle.

The rearrangement uses TRBV7-6 and TRBJ2-6; TRBD1 matches at 7 bases. The trim removed 2 bases at V and 10 bases at J, leaving 5 bases unmatched. Per the germline V gene, CDR1 is SGHVS and CDR2 is FNYEAQ. This CDR3 has 14 amino acids. In DNA form, the CDR3 reads TGTGCCAGCAGCTTAACAGGGGAAGGGAACGTCCTGACTTTC. Its protein product is CASSLTGEGNVLTF.

The chain has TRBV20-1 and TRBJ2-4, with a possible D match to TRBD1 (6 bases). Near its end, the DNA agrees better with TRBJ2-7, so the J call may be wrong. From germline, CDR1 is DFQATT and CDR2 SNEGSKA (reference sequence). The CDR3 has 12 residues. In nucleotides, the CDR3 is TGCAGTGCCGACAGGATCTCCTACGAGCAGTACTTC. Residues: CSADRISYEQYF.

This clonotype was seen ten or more times. One end of the junction varies from germline; a read error may be responsible. The genes are TRBV4-3 and TRBJ1-1, with TRBD1 matching 9 bases. Per germline, CDR1 LGHNA and CDR2 YSLEER. This CDR3 contains 13 residues. CDR3 protein: CASSQDRGTEAFF. The CDR3 DNA reads as TGTGCCAGCAGCCAGGACAGGGGAACTGAAGCTTTCTTT.